A selection of T cell receptor beta chains follows, all from one sample in a study of T cell changes during pregnancy in multiple sclerosis. Profiling relied on immunoSEQ multiplex PCR, and the TCRdb table lists in-frame clones only, not all of them. In the table there are just over 80,000 clones, about 96% of which are singletons. This sample comprised peripheral blood, obtained in the second trimester of pregnancy. These receptors came from a female donor with multiple sclerosis, enrolled in a pregnancy study. Both conserved end residues are part of each CDR3. The order of the fields is J gene, D gene, V gene, CDR3 protein, CDR3 DNA. A D gene is named only where the DNA matches it firmly.

>TRBJ1-1|.|TRBV28
CASSLGPGDITEAFF
TGTGCCAGCAGTTTGGGGCCGGGGGATATCACTGAAGCTTTCTTT
>TRBJ2-1|TRBD2|TRBV4-3
CASSQGEGLAGRKQFF
TGCGCCAGCAGCCAAGGGGAGGGACTAGCGGGACGGAAGCAGTTCTTC
>TRBJ2-1|TRBD2|TRBV9
CASSVVSGRAPGEQFF
TGTGCCAGCAGCGTAGTAAGCGGGAGGGCCCCGGGGGAGCAGTTCTTC
>TRBJ2-7|.|TRBV5-6
CASSLGLSGYEQYF
TGTGCCAGCAGCTTGGGTCTTAGCGGCTACGAGCAGTACTTC
>TRBJ2-1|.|TRBV28
CASKRVKNRQSSYNEQFF
TGTGCCAGCAAGCGGGTCAAAAACCGACAGAGCTCCTACAATGAGCAGTTCTTC
>TRBJ1-5|TRBD1|TRBV6-6
CASRGDSLNQPQHF
TGTGCCAGCAGGGGGGACAGCCTCAATCAGCCCCAGCATTTT
>TRBJ1-2|.|TRBV21-1
CASSKVPDRGGDGYTF
TGTGCCAGCAGCAAAGTCCCGGACAGGGGAGGGGATGGCTACACCTTC
>TRBJ2-1|.|TRBV28
CASSSYFRSYNEQFF
TGTGCCAGCAGTTCTTATTTCAGATCCTACAATGAGCAGTTCTTC
>TRBJ2-7|.|TRBV27
CASSRWPGAYEQYF
TGTGCCAGCAGTCGGTGGCCTGGGGCATACGAGCAGTACTTC
>TRBJ2-7|TRBD1|TRBV5-1
CASSSDRVGYEQYF
TGCGCCAGCAGCTCGGACAGGGTAGGCTACGAGCAGTACTTC
>TRBJ1-1|.|TRBV29-1
CGGSNDEAFF
TGTGGGGGGTCGAACGACGAAGCTTTCTTT